This TCR beta chain originates from a study of blood T cell repertoires in COVID-19 (dated by TCRdb to about 2020). With regard to the full study: The collaborator samples originated in the United States, Italy and Spain and spanned the acute and convalescent phases of COVID-19. The material from the prospective study consisted of cDNA or gDNA derived from T cells, B-cell-depleted T cells, or PBMCs. Subjects who had been exposed to COVID-19, were actively infected with it, or had recovered from it provided the deeply sampled blood TCRbeta repertoires that made up the dataset. The repertoires were released in a freely available public database intended as a resource for research on the immune response to SARS-CoV-2. The samples were drawn from the first 160 participants of the ongoing ImmuneRACE study and from 950 to 1,500 subjects provided by 6 global collaborators. The sample metadata nearly always contained a de-identified subject ID, COVID-19 status, age in years and sex. Where HLA class I and class II types were available, the types were taken from metadata supplied by the sample provider, not from assay-based typing.

What the research found in general, with its limitations: How much clinical and demographic metadata was included differed by source and by participant, and the metadata was provided uncurated.

Collaborating institutions collected whole blood in K2EDTA tubes following their own protocols. For TCRbeta analysis, collaborator samples were shipped as frozen whole blood, as isolated PBMCs, or as DNA extracted from either sample type. Based on the germline V gene, the CDR1 and CDR2 sequences are SGHDT and YYEEEE. Including cysteine and phenylalanine, the CDR3 has 14 amino acids. The sequence is cut down to CDR3 DNA, 42 bases in frame from base 1. TCRbeta CDR3 regions were amplified from genomic DNA by means of the immunoSEQ Assay, a bias-controlled multiplex PCR. In the source study's methods: Nucleated cell counts per sample were estimated from amplification of reference gene primers within the assay. To quantify the absolute abundance of each unique TCRbeta CDR3 rearrangement, sequence reads were collapsed and filtered. For each sample, productive Simpson clonality was calculated by taking the square root of Simpson's diversity index across productive rearrangements. TCRdb retrieved this table from immuneACCESS and kept in-frame rearrangements only. Not all clones are present; in checked studies, unresolved V genes account for under half, and no reason is known for the remainder. The DNA was the basis for D and trimming; V, J and clone size are from that table. The sample includes some 80,000 clones, with about 79% observed a single time. Less than 20% of the sample rests with the top ten.

As for this clone: Its recognized antigen is unknown. No per-base quality is available; no much larger clone lies one base away.

The sequence joins TRBV5-6 to TRBJ2-3; the central 9 bases match TRBD1. The end of the DNA fits TRBJ2-2 better, so the J call may be wrong. The TCR was taken from a human donor in a cohort sampled during active COVID-19. The specimen was peripheral blood. The CDR3: CASSLVRDRDRLFF. The DNA sequence follows: TGTGCCAGCAGCTTGGTACGGGACAGGGATCGTCTGTTTTTT.